Here is one TCR beta chain with its context. As yet, its antigen is unknown. The data are from a study of beta chain features in type 1 diabetes. Overall study context: Patients and healthy donors were similar in age, gender and cell yields.

The entirety of the isolated RNA underwent reverse transcription, so expressed TCRB transcripts were sequenced. Using immunoSEQ multiplex PCR, the repertoire was profiled, and TCRdb retains in-frame clones only, with some absent. Of 600,000 or so clones in the sample, more than 13% were seen once. The CDR3 has 17 residues. Germline lookup yields CDR1 SGDLS and CDR2 YYNGEE. Losses at the gene ends were 3 bases for V and 6 bases for J; bases not matched to a gene: 15. Whole-study results and caveats: Type 1 diabetes patients had moderately but significantly shorter TCRB CDR3s in all four CD4+ subsets.

The chain carries TRBV9 and TRBJ2-7, with TRBD2 identical over 10 bases. The clonotype comes from a young man with type 1 diabetes. What was sequenced was naive CD4+ T cells from blood. CDR3 DNA sequence: TGTGCCAGCAGCGCGAATAGCGGGGGGCCGCGAGGCTTCGAGCAGTACTTC. It yields the protein CASSANSGGPRGFEQYF.